This T cell receptor (beta chain) emerged from a study of blood T cells in healthy people across ages. Across the whole study: Template switching recovered approximately one barcoded beta molecule for every two T cells.

This clonotype came up a few times. Its specificity is unknown. The germline CDR1 and CDR2 sequences are LGHNA and YNFKEQ. Trimming removed 0 bases at V and 0 bases at J, with 18 bases between. The CDR3 spans 18 residues. Every sample yielded at least 7 million isolated PBMCs. A sample-barcoded 5' primer and a J-beta primer mix were used in a second PCR of about 7 to 12 cycles. TCRdb used MiXCR to reprocess the 5' RACE reads, holding one entry per CDR3 protein. Of 1,100,000 or so distinct CDR3 sequences in the sample, 40% to 55% were seen once. Points from the study as a whole: There was a strong correlation between TCR beta diversity and naive T cell percentage. Compared with aged donors, long-lived donors showed fewer expanded clones, suggesting selection.

This sequence was found in a woman in her sixties in good health. Sequenced material: blood. The chain links TRBV4-2 to TRBJ2-7, with D perhaps TRBD1 or TRBD2 (5 bases each). CDR3 sequence: CASSQDRNNGASSYEQYF. The CDR3 DNA reads as TGTGCCAGCAGCCAAGATCGGAATAACGGGGCTTCCTCCTACGAGCAGTACTTC.